What follows describes a single T cell receptor beta chain. The data belong to a study of cytomegalovirus exposure and HLA in healthy donors. With 60 Vbeta and 13 Jbeta primers, the PCR was carried out. As processed by the authors: A later analysis counted 70 million to 85 million unique TCR beta chains, around 10 million shared. Only in-frame clones appear in the TCRdb table, and some are missing; sequencing was by immunoSEQ multiplex PCR. The V and J calls and clone size come from that table; D and trimming were worked out from the DNA. The sample holds about 190,000 clones; under 80% are singletons and the top ten take approximately 4.8%. This sequence was found in a man aged 25 to 40 in good health and CMV-seropositive. The sequenced sample consisted of PBMCs.

CDR3 in DNA: TGCAGCGTTGAGGGCCGCACGAACACCGGGGAGCTGTTTTTT. The encoded protein is CSVEGRTNTGELFF. The chain combines TRBV29-1 with TRBJ2-2, with D unresolved. The CDR3 covers 14 residues. Germline lookup yields CDR1 SQVTM and CDR2 ANQGSEA. The ends were cut back, 3 bases at V and 0 bases at J, with 8 bases in the middle.